This TCR beta chain was sequenced during a study of CD8+ T cells in alopecia areata. Sampling of alopecia areata patients yielded lesional scalp punch biopsies as well as peripheral blood. A few counts support this clone. RNA was isolated and reverse transcribed to cDNA, the sequencing template. Only in-frame clones appear in the TCRdb table, and some are missing; sequencing was by immunoSEQ multiplex PCR. Here the sample spans more than 150,000 clones, more than 45% being singletons. Between the trimmed V and J ends, which lost 4 bases and 8 bases, there was a span of 12 bases. Germline V gene lookup returns CDR1 SGDLS and CDR2 YYNGEE. The CDR3 has 13 residues.

The sequencing used CD8+ T cells sorted from blood, collected at week 0. This chain uses TRBV9 with TRBJ2-2; unclear D gene. The receptor's source is a human donor with alopecia areata. CDR3 sequence reads: CASSPSFRGELFF. The CDR3 nucleotides read TGTGCCAGCAGCCCTAGTTTTCGGGGGGAGCTGTTTTTT.